The rows below give T cell receptor beta chains drawn from one sample of a study of control samples from healthy donors and cancer patients. TCRdb keeps only in-frame clones here, not all; method: immunoSEQ multiplex PCR. The sample carries 30,000 or so clones, about 85% recorded once. Sequencing input: formalin-fixed, paraffin-embedded tissue. The receptor set was obtained from a female donor with melanoma. CDR3s include the opening cysteine and the closing phenylalanine or tryptophan. The D gene is left open where the match is weak. For some rows the clone size is stated as once, few or many, or as a class when expanded; others skip it.

d_call j_call clone_size v_call cdr3_aa cdr3_nt
- TRBJ1-1 - TRBV7-9 CASSLNSRNTEAFF TGTGCCAGCAGCCTAAACAGCAGGAACACTGAAGCTTTCTTT
- TRBJ1-2 - TRBV25-1 CASSEAGLANYGYTF TGTGCCAGCAGTGAGGCGGGCTTAGCTAACTATGGCTACACCTTC
- TRBJ2-7 - TRBV20-1 CSASTGQYEQYF TGCAGTGCTAGTACAGGCCAGTACGAGCAGTACTTC
- TRBJ1-1 once TRBV4-2 CASSQVNFGTEAFF TGTGCCAGCAGCCAAGTGAACTTTGGCACTGAAGCTTTCTTT
TRBD1 TRBJ1-5 - TRBV9 CASSPTGQGGIQPQHF TGTGCCAGCAGCCCAACGGGACAGGGGGGGATTCAGCCCCAGCATTTT
- TRBJ2-7 - TRBV21-1 CASSKEEGRRKLEQYF TGTGCCAGCAGCAAAGAAGAGGGGCGCAGGAAGCTCGAGCAGTACTTC
- TRBJ2-5 - TRBV27 CASSSSRFSSIQTQYF TGTGCCAGCAGTTCCTCTCGGTTTAGCAGTATACAGACCCAGTACTTC
- TRBJ2-7 - TRBV7-2 CASSLEVGSYEQYF TGTGCCAGCAGCTTAGAGGTCGGGAGTTACGAGCAGTACTTC
- TRBJ1-3 - TRBV18 CASSQIPPYPGSGNTIYF TGTGCCAGCTCCCAAATCCCACCTTACCCGGGATCTGGAAACACCATATATTTT
- TRBJ1-6 - TRBV6-5 CASRDGSYNSPLHF TGTGCCAGCAGGGACGGTAGCTATAATTCACCCCTCCACTTT
TRBD2 TRBJ2-1 - TRBV7-9 CASSPGTRAYNEQFF TGTGCCAGCAGCCCCGGGACTAGAGCCTACAATGAGCAGTTCTTC
- TRBJ2-1 - TRBV5-1 CASSLGAAYNEQFF TGCGCCAGCAGCTTAGGGGCGGCCTACAATGAGCAGTTCTTC
- TRBJ1-1 - TRBV7-9 CASSFGGAGTEAFF TGTGCCAGCAGCTTCGGAGGGGCTGGTACTGAAGCTTTCTTT
TRBD1 TRBJ2-7 - TRBV6-2/TRBV6-3 CASSLGQPGVVQYF TGTGCCAGCAGTTTGGGACAGCCTGGGGTCGTGCAGTACTTC
TRBD2 TRBJ2-3 - TRBV5-4 CASSKEGGRAADTQYF TGTGCCAGCTCCAAGGAGGGCGGGAGAGCGGCAGATACGCAGTATTTT
- TRBJ2-5 - TRBV7-6 CASSPWTEETQYF TGTGCCAGCAGCCCCTGGACGGAAGAGACCCAGTACTTC
- TRBJ1-1 - TRBV11-2 CASSRTTNGLNTEAFF TGTGCCAGCAGCCGTACAACTAACGGACTGAACACTGAAGCTTTCTTT
TRBD1 TRBJ1-1 - TRBV12-3/TRBV12-4 CASIPGGNTEAFF TGTGCCAGCATCCCAGGGGGTAACACTGAAGCTTTCTTT
TRBD2 TRBJ2-1 - TRBV6-5 CASSYETLAGVNEQFF TGTGCCAGCAGTTACGAAACCCTAGCGGGGGTAAATGAGCAGTTCTTC